These 14 T cell receptor beta chains were sequenced from one sample in a study of blood T cell repertoires in COVID-19. Sequenced by immunoSEQ multiplex PCR; TCRdb stores in-frame clones only, minus some. There are about 88,000 clones in the sample; 70% to 90% occur only once, and about 3% lies in the top ten. What was sequenced was peripheral blood. The receptor set was obtained from a woman older than 75 with acute or convalescent COVID-19.

This clone was recorded only once. The chain combines TRBV25-1 with TRBJ2-7; TRBD1 matches at 7 bases. Germline V gives CDR1 MGHDK, CDR2 SYGVNS. The V and J ends lost 7 bases and 1 base, in that order; junction bases with no gene match: 4. The CDR3 spans 13 residues. The CDR3 nucleotides are TGTGCCAGCATTGGGACAGCGTCCTACGAGCAGTACTTC. As protein: CASIGTASYEQYF.

The V and J genes are TRBV9 and TRBJ1-1; no clear D. Germline lookup yields CDR1 SGDLS and CDR2 YYNGEE. Trimming stripped 5 bases from V and 3 bases from J, with 14 bases between. This CDR3 contains 14 residues. CDR3 sequence reads: CASSFMPGDTEAFF. CDR3 bases: TGTGCCAGCAGTTTTATGCCGGGTGACACTGAAGCTTTCTTT.

This rearrangement joins TRBV3-1 (or the pseudogene TRBV3-2) to TRBJ1-2, with 9 nucleotides matching TRBD1. Unmatched junction bases numbered 11, after V lost 6 bases and J lost 0 bases. The CDR3 is 17 residues long. Germline V gives CDR1 LGHDT, CDR2 YNNKEL (reference sequence). The CDR3 region is CASRLTGGAGPNYGYTF. The CDR3 DNA is TGTGCCAGCAGACTTACAGGGGGCGCTGGGCCTAACTATGGCTACACCTTC.

The chain joins TRBV15 to TRBJ2-2; 8 bases align to TRBD2. Germline-derived CDR1 and CDR2 are LNHNV and YYDKDF (reference sequence). This CDR3 spans 17 amino acids. J lost 1 base, V lost 1 base, and 5 bases had no gene match. The CDR3 here is CATSRGGSGGNTGELFF. DNA of the CDR3: TGTGCCACCAGCAGAGGTGGGAGCGGGGGGAACACCGGGGAGCTGTTTTTT.

This clone was seen only once. This rearrangement joins TRBV28 to TRBJ2-1, with D unclear. The CDR3 spans 13 residues. Trimming stripped 10 bases from V and 6 bases from J, with 16 bases between. Per germline, CDR1 MDHEN and CDR2 SYDVKM. The CDR3 sequence is CAISMGSPNEQFF. The CDR3 nucleotides read TGTGCCATCTCCATGGGCTCCCCCAATGAGCAGTTCTTC. The entire variable domain, with the rest obtained from reference TRBV28 and TRBJ2-1, is as follows: DVKVTQSSRYLVKRTGEKVFLECVQDMDHENMFWYRQDPGLGLRLIYFSYDVKMKEKGDIPEGYSVSREKKERFSLILESASTNQTSMYLCAISMGSPNEQFFGPGTRLTVL.

The chain is built from TRBV6-6 and TRBJ1-5; 7 nucleotides align to TRBD1. In germline, CDR1 is MNHNY, CDR2 SVGAGI (reference sequence). The trim removed 4 bases at V and 5 bases at J, leaving 5 bases unmatched. CDR3 length equals 14 residues. The CDR3 DNA reads TGTGCCAGCAGTTTCCCGGGACAGTATCAGCCCCAGCATTTT. Its protein is CASSFPGQYQPQHF.

The CDR3 region has the DNA TGCGCCAGCAGCCGAAGCGGGGGTAGCTCCTACAATGAGCAGTTCTTC. Amino acid sequence: CASSRSGGSSYNEQFF. V gene TRBV5-1 combines with J gene TRBJ2-1, with 8 bases fitting TRBD2. Per the germline V gene, CDR1 is SGHRS and CDR2 is YFSETQ. Germline trimming cut 4 bases from V and 0 bases from J; bases unmatched to any gene: 6. The CDR3 is 16 residues long.

The V gene is TRBV24-1, the J gene TRBJ2-5; a possible D gene is TRBD1 (6 bases). Germline CDR1 and CDR2: KGHDR and SFDVKD. This CDR3 is built from 14 residues. V shed 4 bases and J shed 4 bases, with 12 bases lying between them. The CDR3 DNA is TGTGCCACCAGTGACAACAGGGTGGGAGAGACCCAGTACTTC. It yields the protein CATSDNRVGETQYF.

This clone was seen a few times. The rearrangement joins TRBV3-1 (or the pseudogene TRBV3-2) to TRBJ1-1; 10 positions match TRBD1. This CDR3 comprises 15 residues. V was clipped by 5 bases and J by 1 base; unmatched bases: 4. Germline assignment: CDR1 LGHDT and CDR2 YNNKEL (reference sequence). The CDR3, as DNA: TGTGCCAGCAGCTTAAGGACAGGGGGGAACACTGAAGCTTTCTTT. Its protein is CASSLRTGGNTEAFF.

The chain joins TRBV7-2 to TRBJ2-1; a possible D gene is TRBD2 (6 bases). The CDR3 length is 13 residues. V was shortened by 10 bases and J by 5 bases, with 15 bases between the two germline ends. The germline V gene has CDR1 SGHTA and CDR2 FQGNSA. The CDR3 loop reads CATTRDFHNEQFF. The DNA of the CDR3 is TGTGCCACGACAAGGGACTTCCACAATGAGCAGTTCTTC.

The gene calls are TRBV7-2 and TRBJ2-1; D unresolved. The CDR3 is 14 residues long. V was pared by 1 base and J by 9 bases, with 13 bases between. CDR1 is SGHTA, CDR2 FQGNSA, per germline. The CDR3 bases are TGTGCCAGCAGCTTAGATCAATCGTATAGTGAGCAGTTCTTC. Translated, it gives CASSLDQSYSEQFF. Full variable domain (missing parts from reference TRBV7-2 and TRBJ2-1): GAGVSQSPSNKVTEKGKDVELRCDPISGHTALYWYRQSLGQGLEFLIYFQGNSAPDKSGLPSDRFSAERTGGSVSTLTIQRTQQEDSAVYLCASSLDQSYSEQFFGPGTRLTVL.

This chain links TRBV4-2 with TRBJ2-1; TRBD2 matches at 7 bases. The V gene end was trimmed by 4 bases and the J gene end by 7 bases; junction bases not matched to a gene: 10. This CDR3 region has 15 residues. Germline V gene data show CDR1 as LGHNA and CDR2 as YNFKEQ. The CDR3 DNA reads TGTGCCAGCAGCCGGGAGGGCCGAGCGCTAAATGAGCAGTTCTTC. Translated, it gives CASSREGRALNEQFF.

The gene calls are TRBV18 and TRBJ1-1, with D uncertain. The CDR3 totals 11 residues. Trimming cost V 2 bases and J 5 bases, with 3 bases left between them. Germline-derived CDR1 and CDR2 are KGHSH and LQKENI. In DNA form, the CDR3 reads TGTGCCAGCTCACCATCGACTGAAGCTTTCTTT. Protein sequence: CASSPSTEAFF.

The CDR3 nucleotides read TGTGCCAGCTCACCCCAGGGTCTTAATAATTCACCCCTCCACTTT. It codes for CASSPQGLNNSPLHF. The chain has TRBV18 and TRBJ1-6; D is perhaps TRBD1 (5 bases). The germline gives CDR1 KGHSH, CDR2 LQKENI. This CDR3 has 15 amino acids. Trimming cost V 3 bases and J 5 bases, with 11 bases left between them.